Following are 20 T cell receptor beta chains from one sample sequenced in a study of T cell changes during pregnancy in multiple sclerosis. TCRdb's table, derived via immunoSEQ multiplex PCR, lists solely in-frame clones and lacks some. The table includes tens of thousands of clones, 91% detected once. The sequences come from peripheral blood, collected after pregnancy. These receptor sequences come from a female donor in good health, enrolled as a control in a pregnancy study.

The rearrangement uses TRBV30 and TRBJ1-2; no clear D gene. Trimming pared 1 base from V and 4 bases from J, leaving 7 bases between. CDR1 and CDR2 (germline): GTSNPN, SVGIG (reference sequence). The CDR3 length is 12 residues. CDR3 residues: CAWSESGYGYTF. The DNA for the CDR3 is TGTGCCTGGAGTGAGAGTGGCTATGGCTACACCTTC.

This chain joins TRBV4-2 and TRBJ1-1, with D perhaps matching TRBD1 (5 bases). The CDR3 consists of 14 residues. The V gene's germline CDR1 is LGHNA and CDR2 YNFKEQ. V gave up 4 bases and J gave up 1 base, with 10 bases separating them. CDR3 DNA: TGTGCCAGCAGCCTCAGGGACTCGAACACTGAAGCTTTCTTT. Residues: CASSLRDSNTEAFF.

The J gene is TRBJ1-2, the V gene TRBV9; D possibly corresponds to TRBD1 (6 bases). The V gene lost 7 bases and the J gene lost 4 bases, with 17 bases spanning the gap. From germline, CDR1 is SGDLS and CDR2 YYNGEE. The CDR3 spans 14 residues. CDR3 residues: CASGGSGDGYGYTF. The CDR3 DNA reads TGTGCCAGCGGGGGTTCAGGGGATGGCTATGGCTACACCTTC.

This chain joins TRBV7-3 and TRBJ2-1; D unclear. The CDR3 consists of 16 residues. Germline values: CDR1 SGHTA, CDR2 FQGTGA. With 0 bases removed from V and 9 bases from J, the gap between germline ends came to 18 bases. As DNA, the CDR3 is TGTGCCAGCAGCTTAACCGCGGTAGTGGCCCAGAGTGAGCAGTTCTTC. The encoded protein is CASSLTAVVAQSEQFF. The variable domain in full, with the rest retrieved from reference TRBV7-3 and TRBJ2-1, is GAGVSQTPSNKVTEKGKYVELRCDPISGHTALYWYRQSLGQGPEFLIYFQGTGAADDSGLPNDRFFAVRPEGSVSTLKIQRTERGDSAVYLCASSLTAVVAQSEQFFGPGTRLTVL.

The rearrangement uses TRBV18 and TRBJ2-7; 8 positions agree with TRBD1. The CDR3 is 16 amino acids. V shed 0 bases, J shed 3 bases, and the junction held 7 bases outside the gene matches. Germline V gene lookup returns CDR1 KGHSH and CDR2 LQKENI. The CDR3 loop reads CASSPPGKQGGYEQYF. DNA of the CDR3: TGTGCCAGCTCACCACCGGGGAAACAGGGGGGCTACGAGCAGTACTTC.

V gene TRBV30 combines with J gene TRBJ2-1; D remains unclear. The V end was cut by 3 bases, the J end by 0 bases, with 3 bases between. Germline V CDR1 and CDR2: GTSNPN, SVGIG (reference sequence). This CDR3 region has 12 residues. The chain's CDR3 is CAWSHSYNEQFF. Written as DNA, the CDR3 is TGTGCCTGGAGCCACTCCTACAATGAGCAGTTCTTC. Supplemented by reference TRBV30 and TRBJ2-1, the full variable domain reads SQTIHQWPATLVQPVGSPLSLECTVEGTSNPNLYWYRQAAGRGLQLLFYSVGIGQISSEVPQNLSASRPQDRQFILSSKKLLLSDSGFYLCAWSHSYNEQFFGPGTRLTVL.

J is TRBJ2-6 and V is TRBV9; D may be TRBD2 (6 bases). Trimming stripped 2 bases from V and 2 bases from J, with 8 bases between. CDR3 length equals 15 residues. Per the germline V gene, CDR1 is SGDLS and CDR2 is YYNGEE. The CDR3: CASSVEGTGANVLTF. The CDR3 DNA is TGTGCCAGCAGCGTGGAGGGCACTGGGGCCAACGTCCTGACTTTC.

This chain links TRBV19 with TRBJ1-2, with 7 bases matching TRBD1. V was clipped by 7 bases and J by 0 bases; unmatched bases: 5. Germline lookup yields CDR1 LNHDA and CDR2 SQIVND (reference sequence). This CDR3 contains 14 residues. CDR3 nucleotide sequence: TGTGCCAGTATGGGCCAGGGGGCTAACTATGGCTACACCTTC. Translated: CASMGQGANYGYTF. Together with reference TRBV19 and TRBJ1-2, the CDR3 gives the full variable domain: DGGITQSPKYLFRKEGQNVTLSCEQNLNHDAMYWYRQDPGQGLRLIYYSQIVNDFQKGDIAEGYSVSREKKESFPLTVTSAQKNPTAFYLCASMGQGANYGYTFGSGTRLTVV.

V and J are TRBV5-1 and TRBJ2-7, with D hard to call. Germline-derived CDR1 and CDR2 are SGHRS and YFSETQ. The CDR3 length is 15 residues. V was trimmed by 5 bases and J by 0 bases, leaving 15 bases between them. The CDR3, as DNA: TGCGCCAGCAGATTTGGGCAGGCCACCTCCTACGAGCAGTACTTC. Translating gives CASRFGQATSYEQYF.

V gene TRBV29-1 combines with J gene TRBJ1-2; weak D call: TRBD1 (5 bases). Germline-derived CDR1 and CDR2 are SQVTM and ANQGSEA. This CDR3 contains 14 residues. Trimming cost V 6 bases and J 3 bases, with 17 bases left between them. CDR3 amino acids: CSVAINGGDYGYTF. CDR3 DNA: TGCAGCGTGGCCATTAACGGGGGAGACTATGGCTACACCTTC. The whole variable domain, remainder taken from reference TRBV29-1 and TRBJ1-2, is SAVISQKPSRDICQRGTSLTIQCQVDSQVTMMFWYRQQPGQSLTLIATANQGSEATYESGFVIDKFPISRPNLTFSTLTVSNMSPEDSSIYLCSVAINGGDYGYTFGSGTRLTVV.

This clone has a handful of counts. The CDR3 loop reads CSGWEGWSYTF. The CDR3 DNA is TGCAGTGGGTGGGAGGGATGGAGCTACACCTTC. The chain employs TRBV20-1 and TRBJ1-2; D is unclear. The germline V gene encodes CDR1 DFQATT and CDR2 SNEGSKA (reference sequence). This CDR3 comprises 11 residues. V was pared by 7 bases and J by 9 bases, with 15 bases between.

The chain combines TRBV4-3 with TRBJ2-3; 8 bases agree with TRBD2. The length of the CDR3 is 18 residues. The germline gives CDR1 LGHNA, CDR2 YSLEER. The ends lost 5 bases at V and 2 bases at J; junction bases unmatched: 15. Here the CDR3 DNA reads TGCGCCAGCAGCGTCGGACGGACTAGCCTTCCCCCCACAGATACGCAGTATTTT. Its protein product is CASSVGRTSLPPTDTQYF.

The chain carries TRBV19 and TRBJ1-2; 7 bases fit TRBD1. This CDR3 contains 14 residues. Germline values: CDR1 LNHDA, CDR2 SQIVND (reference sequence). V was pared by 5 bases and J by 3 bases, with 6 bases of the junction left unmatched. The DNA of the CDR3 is TGTGCCAGTAGTCACCCCGGGACAGACTATGGCTACACCTTC. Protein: CASSHPGTDYGYTF.

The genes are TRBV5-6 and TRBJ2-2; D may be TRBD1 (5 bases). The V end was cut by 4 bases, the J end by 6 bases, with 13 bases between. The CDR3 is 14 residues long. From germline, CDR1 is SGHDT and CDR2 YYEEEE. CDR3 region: CASSLSLTAGELFF. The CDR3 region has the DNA TGTGCCAGCAGCCTCTCGTTGACAGCCGGGGAGCTGTTTTTT.

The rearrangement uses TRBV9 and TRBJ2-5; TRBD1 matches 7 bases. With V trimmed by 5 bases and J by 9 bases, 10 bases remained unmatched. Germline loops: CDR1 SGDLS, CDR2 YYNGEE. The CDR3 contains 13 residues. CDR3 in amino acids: CASSTTGSGAQYF. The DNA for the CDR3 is TGTGCCAGCAGTACGACAGGGTCAGGGGCCCAGTACTTC. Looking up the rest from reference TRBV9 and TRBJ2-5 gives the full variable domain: DSGVTQTPKHLITATGQRVTLRCSPRSGDLSVYWYQQSLDQGLQFLIQYYNGEERAKGNILERFSAQQFPDLHSELNLSSLELGDSALYFCASSTTGSGAQYFGPGTRLLVL.

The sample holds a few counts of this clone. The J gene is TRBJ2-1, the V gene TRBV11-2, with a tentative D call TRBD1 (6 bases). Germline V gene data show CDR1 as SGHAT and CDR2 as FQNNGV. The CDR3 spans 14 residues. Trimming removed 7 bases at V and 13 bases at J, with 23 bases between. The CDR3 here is CASTQGLDTRIQFF. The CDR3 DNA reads TGTGCCAGCACCCAGGGGTTAGACACAAGGATTCAGTTCTTC.

This chain's CDR3 is CASRDIAGGDAGELFF. The CDR3 DNA reads as TGTGCCAGTAGGGATATAGCGGGGGGCGACGCCGGGGAGCTGTTTTTT. The genes are TRBV19 and TRBJ2-2; 10 nucleotides line up with TRBD2. This CDR3 has 16 amino acids. V lost 6 bases to trimming and J lost 6 bases; unmatched junction nucleotides: 10. Germline V gene sequence: CDR1 LNHDA, CDR2 SQIVND (reference sequence).

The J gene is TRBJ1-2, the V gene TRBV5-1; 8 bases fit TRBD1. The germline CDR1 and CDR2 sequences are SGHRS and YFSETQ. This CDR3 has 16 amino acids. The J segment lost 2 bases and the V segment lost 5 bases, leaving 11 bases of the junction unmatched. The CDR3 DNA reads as TGCGCCAGCAGTTTTAGGACAGGGCAACTCAACTATGGCTACACCTTC. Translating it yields CASSFRTGQLNYGYTF.

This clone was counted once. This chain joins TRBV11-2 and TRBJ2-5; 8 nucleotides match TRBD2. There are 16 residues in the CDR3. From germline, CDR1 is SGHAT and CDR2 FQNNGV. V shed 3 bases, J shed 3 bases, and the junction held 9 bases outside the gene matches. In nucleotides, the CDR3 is TGTGCCAGCAGCTTCGAAGCGGGGGCCGGGAAAGAGACCCAGTACTTC. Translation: CASSFEAGAGKETQYF.

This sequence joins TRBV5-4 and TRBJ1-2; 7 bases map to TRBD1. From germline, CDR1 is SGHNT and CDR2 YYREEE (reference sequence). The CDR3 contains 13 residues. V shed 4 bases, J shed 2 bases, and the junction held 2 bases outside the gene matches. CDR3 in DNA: TGTGCCAGCAGCACGGACAGGAACTATGGCTACACCTTC. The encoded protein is CASSTDRNYGYTF.